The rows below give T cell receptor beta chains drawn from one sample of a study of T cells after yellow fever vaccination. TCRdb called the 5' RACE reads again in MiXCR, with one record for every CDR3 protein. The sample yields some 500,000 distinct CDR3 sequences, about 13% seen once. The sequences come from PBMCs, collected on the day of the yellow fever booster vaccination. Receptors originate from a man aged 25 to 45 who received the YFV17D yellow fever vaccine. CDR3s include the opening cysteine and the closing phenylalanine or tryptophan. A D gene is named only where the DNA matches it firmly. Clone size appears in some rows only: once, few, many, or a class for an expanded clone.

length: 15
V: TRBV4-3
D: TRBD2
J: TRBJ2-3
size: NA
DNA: TGCGCCAGCACCCTAAGCGGGACCACCACAGATACGCAGTATTTT
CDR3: CASTLSGTTTDTQYF

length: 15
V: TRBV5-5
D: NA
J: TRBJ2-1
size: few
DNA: TGTGCCAGCAGGTTCGACACGCAACCTTACAATGAGCAGTTCTTC
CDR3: CASRFDTQPYNEQFF

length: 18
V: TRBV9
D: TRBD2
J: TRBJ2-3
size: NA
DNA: TGTGCCAGCAGCGTAGGTGGACTAGCGGGAGGCATCACAGATACGCAGTATTTT
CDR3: CASSVGGLAGGITDTQYF

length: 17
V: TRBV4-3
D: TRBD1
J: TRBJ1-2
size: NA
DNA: TGCGCCAGCAGCCAAGTTGGACAGGGCCGTCTAGTCTATGGCTACACCTTC
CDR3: CASSQVGQGRLVYGYTF

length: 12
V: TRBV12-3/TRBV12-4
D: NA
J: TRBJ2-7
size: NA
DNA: TGTGCCAGCAGCTCTAGGACTTTAGAGCAGTACTTC
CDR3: CASSSRTLEQYF

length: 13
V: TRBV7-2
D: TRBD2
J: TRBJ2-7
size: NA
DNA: TGTGCCAGCAGCTTTAGCGGGAGCCACGAGCAGTACTTC
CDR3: CASSFSGSHEQYF

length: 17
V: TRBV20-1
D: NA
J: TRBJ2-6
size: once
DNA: TGCTGTGCTAGGGTCCCGGGGGCTAGCTCTGGGGCCAACGTCCTGACTTTC
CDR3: CCARVPGASSGANVLTF

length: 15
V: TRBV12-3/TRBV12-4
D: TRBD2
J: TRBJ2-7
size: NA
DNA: TGTGCCAGCAGTACGAGGGACTACCAATTCGACGAGCAGTACTTC
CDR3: CASSTRDYQFDEQYF

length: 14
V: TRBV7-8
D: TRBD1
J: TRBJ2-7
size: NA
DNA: TGTGCCAGCAAACAGGGACAGGACACTGACGAGCAGTACTTC
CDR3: CASKQGQDTDEQYF

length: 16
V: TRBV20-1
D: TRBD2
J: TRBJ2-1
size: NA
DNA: TGCAGTGCTAGAGATCATGCGGGAGGGGCCTACAATGAGCAGTTCTTC
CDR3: CSARDHAGGAYNEQFF

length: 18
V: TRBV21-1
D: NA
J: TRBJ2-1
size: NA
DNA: TGTGCCAGCAGCAAAGGAAGGGCGGGAGGGAAATCCTACAATGAGCAGTTCTTC
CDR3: CASSKGRAGGKSYNEQFF

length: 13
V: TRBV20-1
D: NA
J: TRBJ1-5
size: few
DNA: TGCAGTGCCCTGGGCCTGGGCAATCAGCCCCAGCATTTT
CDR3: CSALGLGNQPQHF

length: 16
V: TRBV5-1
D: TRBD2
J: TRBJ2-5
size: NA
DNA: TGCGCCAGCAGCCCGCGGACTAGCGGAGTTGGAGAGACCCAGTACTTC
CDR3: CASSPRTSGVGETQYF